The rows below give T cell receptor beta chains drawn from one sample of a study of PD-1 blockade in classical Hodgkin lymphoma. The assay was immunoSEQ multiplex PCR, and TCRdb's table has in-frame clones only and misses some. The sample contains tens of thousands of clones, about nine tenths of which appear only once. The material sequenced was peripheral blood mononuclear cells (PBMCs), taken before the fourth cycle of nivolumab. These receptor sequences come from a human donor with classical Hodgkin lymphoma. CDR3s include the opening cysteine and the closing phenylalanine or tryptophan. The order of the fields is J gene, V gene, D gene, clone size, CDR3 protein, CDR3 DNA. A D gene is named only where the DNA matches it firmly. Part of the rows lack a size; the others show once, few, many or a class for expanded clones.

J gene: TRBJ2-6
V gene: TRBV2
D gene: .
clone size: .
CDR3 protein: CARRHTYSGANVLTF
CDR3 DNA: TGTGCCCGACGACACACCTACTCTGGGGCCAACGTCCTGACTTTC

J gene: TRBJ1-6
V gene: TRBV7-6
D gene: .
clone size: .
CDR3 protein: CASSLSSSPLHF
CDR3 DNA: TGTGCCAGCAGCTTATCGAGTTCACCCCTCCACTTT

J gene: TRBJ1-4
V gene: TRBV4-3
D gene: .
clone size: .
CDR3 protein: CASSQDLPGSNEKLFF
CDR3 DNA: TGCGCCAGCAGCCAAGATCTGCCAGGGTCCAATGAAAAACTGTTTTTT

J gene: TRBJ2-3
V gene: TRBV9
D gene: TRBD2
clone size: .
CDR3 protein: CASSVGLAGGTDTQYF
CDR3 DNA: TGTGCCAGCAGCGTGGGACTAGCGGGGGGTACAGATACGCAGTATTTT

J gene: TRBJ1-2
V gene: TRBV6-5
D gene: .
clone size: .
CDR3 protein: CASSRLASGPSGYTF
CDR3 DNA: TGTGCCAGCAGTAGACTCGCCTCTGGGCCGTCGGGCTACACCTTC

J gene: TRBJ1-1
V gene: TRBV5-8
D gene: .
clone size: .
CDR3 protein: CASSLTTEAFF
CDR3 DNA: TGTGCCAGCAGCCTCACCACTGAAGCTTTCTTT

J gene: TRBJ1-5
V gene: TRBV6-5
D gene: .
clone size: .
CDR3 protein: CASRGSNQPQHF
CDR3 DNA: TGTGCCAGCAGGGGTAGCAATCAGCCCCAGCATTTT

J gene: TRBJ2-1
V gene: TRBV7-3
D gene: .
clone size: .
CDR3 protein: CASSLRPDNEQFF
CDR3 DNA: TGTGCCAGCAGCTTAAGACCGGACAATGAGCAGTTCTTC

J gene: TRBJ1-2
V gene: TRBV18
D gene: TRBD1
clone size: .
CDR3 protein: CASSPQGGEAGYTF
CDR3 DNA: TGTGCCAGCTCACCCCAAGGGGGCGAGGCTGGCTACACCTTC

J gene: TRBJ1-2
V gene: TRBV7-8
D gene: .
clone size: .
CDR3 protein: CASSLVTDANYGYTF
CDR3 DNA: TGTGCCAGCAGCTTAGTTACGGACGCTAACTATGGCTACACCTTC

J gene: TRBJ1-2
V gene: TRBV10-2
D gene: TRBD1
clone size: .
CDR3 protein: CASSGTGTENYGYTF
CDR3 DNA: TGCGCCAGCAGTGGAACCGGGACAGAAAACTATGGCTACACCTTC

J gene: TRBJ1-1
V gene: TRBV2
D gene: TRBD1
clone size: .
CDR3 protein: CASSEEDRVTEAFF
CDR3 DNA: TGTGCCAGCAGTGAAGAGGACAGGGTGACTGAAGCTTTCTTT

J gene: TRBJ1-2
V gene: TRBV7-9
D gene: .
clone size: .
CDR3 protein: CASLDLQGINYGYTF
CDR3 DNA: TGTGCCAGCCTAGATCTCCAGGGGATCAACTATGGCTACACCTTC

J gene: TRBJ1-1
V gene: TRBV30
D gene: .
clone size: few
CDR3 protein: CAWTLGGFNPEAFF
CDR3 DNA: TGTGCCTGGACTCTGGGGGGGTTTAACCCTGAAGCTTTCTTT

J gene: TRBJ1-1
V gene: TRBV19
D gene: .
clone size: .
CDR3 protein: CASSSRTAPNTEAFF
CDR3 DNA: TGTGCCAGTAGTTCTCGGACAGCACCGAACACTGAAGCTTTCTTT

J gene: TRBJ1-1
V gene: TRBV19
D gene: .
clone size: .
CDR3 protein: CASSMSIRGNTEAFF
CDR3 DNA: TGTGCCAGTAGTATGTCGATCAGGGGGAACACTGAAGCTTTCTTT

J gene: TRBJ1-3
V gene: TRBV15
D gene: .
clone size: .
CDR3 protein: CATSDRGGSGNTIYF
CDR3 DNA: TGTGCCACCAGCGACCGCGGGGGCTCTGGAAACACCATATATTTT

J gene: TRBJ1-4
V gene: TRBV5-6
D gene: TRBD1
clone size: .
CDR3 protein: CASSLGTGAGEKLFF
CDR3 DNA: TGTGCCAGCAGCCTCGGGACAGGGGCAGGAGAAAAACTGTTTTTT

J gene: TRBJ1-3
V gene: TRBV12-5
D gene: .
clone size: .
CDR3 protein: CASGLVTDSAVSGNTIYF
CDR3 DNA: TGTGCTAGTGGTTTGGTAACGGACAGTGCCGTCTCTGGAAACACCATATATTTT

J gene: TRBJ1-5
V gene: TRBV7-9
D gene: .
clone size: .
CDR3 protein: CASSPMGGGVQPQHF
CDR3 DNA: TGTGCCAGCAGCCCGATGGGGGGTGGGGTTCAGCCCCAGCATTTT

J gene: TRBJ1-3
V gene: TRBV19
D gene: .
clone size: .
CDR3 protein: CASNQRGSGNTIYF
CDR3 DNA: TGTGCCAGTAATCAAAGGGGATCTGGAAACACCATATATTTT

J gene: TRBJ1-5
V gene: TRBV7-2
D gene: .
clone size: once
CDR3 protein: CASSPQGTQPQHF
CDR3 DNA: TGTGCCAGCAGCCCCCAGGGAACTCAGCCCCAGCATTTT

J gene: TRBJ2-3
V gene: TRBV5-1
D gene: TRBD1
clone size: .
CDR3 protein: CASSSGTGPDTQYF
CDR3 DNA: TGCGCCAGCAGCTCAGGGACAGGGCCAGATACGCAGTATTTT

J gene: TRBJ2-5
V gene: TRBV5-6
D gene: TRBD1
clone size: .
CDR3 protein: CASSRPGTGRQETQYF
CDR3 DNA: TGTGCCAGCAGCAGACCCGGGACAGGGCGACAAGAGACCCAGTACTTC

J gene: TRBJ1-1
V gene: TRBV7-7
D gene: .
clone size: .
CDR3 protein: CASSLDTGTEAFF
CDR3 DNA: TGTGCCAGCAGCTTAGACACGGGCACTGAAGCTTTCTTT

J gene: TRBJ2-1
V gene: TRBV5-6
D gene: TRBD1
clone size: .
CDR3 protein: CASSLEGQGRRNEQFF
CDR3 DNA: TGTGCCAGCAGCTTGGAGGGACAGGGGAGACGCAATGAGCAGTTCTTC

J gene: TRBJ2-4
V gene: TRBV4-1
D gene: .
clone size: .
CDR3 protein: CASSQEGILSKNIQYF
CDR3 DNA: TGCGCCAGCAGCCAAGAAGGGATCCTTTCCAAAAACATTCAGTACTTC

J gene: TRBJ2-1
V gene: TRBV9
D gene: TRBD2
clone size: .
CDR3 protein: CASSTGLAANEQFF
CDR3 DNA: TGTGCCAGCAGCACGGGACTAGCGGCCAATGAGCAGTTCTTC

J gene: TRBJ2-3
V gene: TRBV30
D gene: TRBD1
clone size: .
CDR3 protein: CALIRTGAFTDTQYF
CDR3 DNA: TGTGCCCTCATTAGGACAGGGGCCTTCACAGATACGCAGTATTTT

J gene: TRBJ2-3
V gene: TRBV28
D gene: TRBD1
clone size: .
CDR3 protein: CASTVPGQGTDTQYF
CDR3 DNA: TGTGCCAGCACCGTACCCGGACAGGGTACAGATACGCAGTATTTT

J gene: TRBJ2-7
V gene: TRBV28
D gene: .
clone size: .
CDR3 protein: CASSSHRDPTYEQYF
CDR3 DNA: TGTGCCAGCAGTTCTCACAGGGATCCGACCTACGAGCAGTACTTC

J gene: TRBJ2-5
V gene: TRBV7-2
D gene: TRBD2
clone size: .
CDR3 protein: CASSTGTSGGPSQETQYF
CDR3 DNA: TGTGCCAGCAGCACCGGGACTAGCGGGGGCCCCAGCCAAGAGACCCAGTACTTC

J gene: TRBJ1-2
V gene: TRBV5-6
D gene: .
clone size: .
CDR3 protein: CASSLGVFNYGYTF
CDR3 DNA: TGTGCCAGCAGCTTGGGTGTGTTTAACTATGGCTACACCTTC

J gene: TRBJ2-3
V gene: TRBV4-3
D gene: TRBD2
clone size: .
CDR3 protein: CASSRGSGERDTQYF
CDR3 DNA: TGCGCCAGCAGCAGGGGTAGCGGGGAACGAGATACGCAGTATTTT

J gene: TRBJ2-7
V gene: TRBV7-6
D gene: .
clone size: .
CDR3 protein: CASSLHRTGQVDEQYF
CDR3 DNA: TGTGCCAGCAGCTTACACAGAACGGGACAAGTCGACGAGCAGTACTTC

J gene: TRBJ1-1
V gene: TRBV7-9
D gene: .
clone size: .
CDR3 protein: CASSLDWGLNTEAFF
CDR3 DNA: TGTGCCAGCAGCTTGGATTGGGGCCTGAACACTGAAGCTTTCTTT

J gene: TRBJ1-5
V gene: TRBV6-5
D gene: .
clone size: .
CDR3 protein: CASSRTTGNQPQHF
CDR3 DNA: TGTGCCAGCAGCAGGACAACGGGCAATCAGCCCCAGCATTTT

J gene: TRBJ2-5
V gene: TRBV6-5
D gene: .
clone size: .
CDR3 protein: CASSSRETQYF
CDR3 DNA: TGTGCCAGCAGCTCCAGAGAGACCCAGTACTTC

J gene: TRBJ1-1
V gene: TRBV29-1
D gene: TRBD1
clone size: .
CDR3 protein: CSVVKGAWNTEAFF
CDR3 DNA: TGCAGCGTTGTAAAGGGGGCATGGAACACTGAAGCTTTCTTT

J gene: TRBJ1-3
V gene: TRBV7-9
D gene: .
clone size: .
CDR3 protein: CASSLAGPGNTIYF
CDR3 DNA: TGTGCCAGCAGCTTAGCTGGCCCTGGAAACACCATATATTTT

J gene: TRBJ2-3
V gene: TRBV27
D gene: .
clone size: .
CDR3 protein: CASSPAGGDNDTDTQYF
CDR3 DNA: TGTGCCAGCAGTCCGGCCGGCGGGGATAATGACACAGATACGCAGTATTTT

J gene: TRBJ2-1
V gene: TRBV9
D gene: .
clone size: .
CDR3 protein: CASSVGSSHLYNEQFF
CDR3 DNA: TGTGCCAGCAGCGTAGGGTCTTCCCACCTCTACAATGAGCAGTTCTTC

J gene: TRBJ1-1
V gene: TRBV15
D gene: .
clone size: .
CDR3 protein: CATSRENGVEAFF
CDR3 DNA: TGTGCCACCAGCAGAGAAAATGGGGTTGAAGCTTTCTTT

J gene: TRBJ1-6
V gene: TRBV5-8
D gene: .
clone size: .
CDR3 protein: CASHRGVGNSPLHF
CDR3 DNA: TGTGCCAGTCACCGAGGGGTAGGTAATTCACCCCTCCACTTT

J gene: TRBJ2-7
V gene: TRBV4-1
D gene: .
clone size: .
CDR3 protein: CASSQERRGPYEQYF
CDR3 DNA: TGCGCCAGCAGCCAAGAAAGGCGGGGACCCTACGAGCAGTACTTC

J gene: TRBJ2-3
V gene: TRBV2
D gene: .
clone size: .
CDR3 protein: CASRPPGTRSDTQYF
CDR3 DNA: TGTGCCAGCCGCCCACCCGGGACAAGATCAGATACGCAGTATTTT

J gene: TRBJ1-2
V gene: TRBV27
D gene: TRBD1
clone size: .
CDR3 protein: CASSLTTGTYGYTF
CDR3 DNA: TGTGCCAGCAGTTTAACGACAGGGACCTATGGCTACACCTTC